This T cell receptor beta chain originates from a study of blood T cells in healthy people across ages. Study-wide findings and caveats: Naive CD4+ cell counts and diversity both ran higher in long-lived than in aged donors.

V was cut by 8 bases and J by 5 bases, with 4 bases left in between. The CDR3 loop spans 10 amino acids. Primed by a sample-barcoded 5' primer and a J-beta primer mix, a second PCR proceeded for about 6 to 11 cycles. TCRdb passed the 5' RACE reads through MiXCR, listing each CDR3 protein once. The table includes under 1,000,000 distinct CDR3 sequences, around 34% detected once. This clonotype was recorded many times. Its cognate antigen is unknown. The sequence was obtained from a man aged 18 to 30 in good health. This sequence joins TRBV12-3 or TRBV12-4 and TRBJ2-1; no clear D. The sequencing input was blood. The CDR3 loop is CASGHNEQFF. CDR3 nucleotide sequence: TGTGCCAGCGGCCACAATGAGCAGTTCTTC.